What follows are 20 T cell receptor beta chains derived from one specimen sequenced in a study of CXCR3-negative and CXCR3-positive naive CD8 T cells. 5' RACE with UMI labels generated the TRB cDNA libraries. Using the 5' RACE reads, TCRdb records one entry per CDR3 protein without DNA. Its table lists tens of thousands of distinct CDR3 sequences. The sequencing sample was made of memory CD8+ T cells from blood. The receptors were gathered from a human donor in good health. Some clones in this sample may be carry-over from other donors' samples.

The chain links TRBV7-3 to TRBJ1-5. From germline, CDR1 is SGHTA and CDR2 FQGTGA. The CDR3 length is 12 residues. CDR3 amino acids: CASSSGDQPQHF.

The chain combines TRBV14 with TRBJ2-7. The CDR3 is 15 amino acids. Germline V gives CDR1 SGHDN, CDR2 FVKESK. Here the CDR3 reads CASSQGSGNFHEQYF.

V gene TRBV5-6 combines with J gene TRBJ2-5; TCRdb's D gene call, TRBD1, goes unchecked for lack of DNA. The length of the CDR3 is 13 residues. Germline V gene sequence: CDR1 SGHDT, CDR2 YYEEEE. The CDR3 sequence: CASSSGQQETQYF.

This chain joins TRBV7-2 and TRBJ2-5; checking the TCRdb D call of TRBD2 is not possible without DNA. The CDR3 runs to 12 residues. Germline V gene sequence: CDR1 SGHTA, CDR2 FQGNSA. This CDR3 reads CASSPGPPAQYF.

The chain has TRBV6-5 and TRBJ2-1. CDR3 length equals 16 residues. CDR1 MNHEY and CDR2 SVGAGI come from the germline V gene. The CDR3 spells CASSYSAGGSYNEQFF.

The chain has TRBV29-1 and TRBJ2-3. CDR1 and CDR2 (germline): SQVTM, ANQGSEA. The CDR3 is 12 amino acids. CDR3: CSVGLATDTQYF.

This chain uses TRBV20-1 with TRBJ2-7. The CDR3 sequence is 15 residues long. Germline V gene lookup returns CDR1 DFQATT and CDR2 SNEGSKA (reference sequence). CDR3 residues: CSARDLGVGSYEQYF.

This chain joins TRBV10-3 and TRBJ2-7. The germline CDR1 and CDR2 sequences are ENHRY and SYGVKD. The CDR3 has 14 amino acids. The CDR3 protein is CAISEDTLSYEQYF.

The CDR3 loop is CASSLTPGGPFQETQYF. The chain employs TRBV28 and TRBJ2-5; TCRdb's D call, TRBD2, is unchecked because there is no DNA. There are 17 residues in the CDR3. Germline assignment: CDR1 MDHEN and CDR2 SYDVKM.

The chain uses TRBV29-1 and TRBJ2-7; TCRdb reports TRBD2, a call that lacks DNA to check it against. Germline values: CDR1 SQVTM, CDR2 ANQGSEA. The CDR3 is 15 amino acids. CDR3 in amino acids: CSARDREKTSYEQYF.

V and J are TRBV29-1 and TRBJ2-1; TCRdb's D call of TRBD2 is untestable without DNA. CDR1 is SQVTM and CDR2 is ANQGSEA in the germline V gene. The CDR3 sequence is 14 residues long. The CDR3 here is CSASSGRRYNEQFF.

The gene calls are TRBV7-9 and TRBJ2-5; the D call of TRBD2 rests on TCRdb alone, since no DNA is present to check it. This CDR3 comprises 18 residues. The germline V gene encodes CDR1 SEHNR and CDR2 FQNEAQ (reference sequence). The CDR3 here is CASSSRTSGDLLWETQYF.

V is TRBV29-1 and J is TRBJ2-1; the D call from TCRdb, TRBD2, cannot be confirmed without DNA. Germline V lookup: CDR1 SQVTM, CDR2 ANQGSEA. The CDR3 spans 19 residues. The CDR3 is CSVDDLPRLTLAGGGEQFF.

The chain couples TRBV29-1 to TRBJ2-1. Germline assignment: CDR1 SQVTM and CDR2 ANQGSEA. The CDR3 is 13 residues long. CDR3 loop: CSVTGSSYNEQFF.

The chain is built from TRBV30 and TRBJ2-1; TCRdb picks TRBD2, but there is no DNA to check that call. CDR1 is GTSNPN, CDR2 SVGIG, per germline (reference sequence). The CDR3 is 18 residues long. The CDR3 spells CAYAGLAREETVYNEQFF.

V and J are TRBV4-3 and TRBJ2-1; the D call from TCRdb, TRBD2, cannot be confirmed without DNA. Germline CDR1 is LGHNA and CDR2 is YSLEER. The CDR3 length is 16 residues. CDR3 sequence: CASSQEGTSAYNEQFF.

The chain links TRBV14 to TRBJ2-7; TCRdb's assignment of TRBD1 cannot be checked, as there is no DNA. The CDR3 length is 14 residues. Germline V CDR1 and CDR2: SGHDN, FVKESK. The CDR3: CASSYWGGSYEQYF.

V gene TRBV29-1 combines with J gene TRBJ2-1. CDR3 length: 15 residues. CDR1 is SQVTM, CDR2 ANQGSEA, per germline. The chain's CDR3 is CSVDPGQDRYNEQFF.

V and J are TRBV9 and TRBJ2-1. This CDR3 has 12 amino acids. Looked up from germline, CDR1 is SGDLS and CDR2 is YYNGEE. The CDR3 sequence is CASSVVPSEQFF. The complete variable domain, with remaining parts taken from reference TRBV9 and TRBJ2-1, reads DSGVTQTPKHLITATGQRVTLRCSPRSGDLSVYWYQQSLDQGLQFLIQYYNGEERAKGNILERFSAQQFPDLHSELNLSSLELGDSALYFCASSVVPSEQFFGPGTRLTVL.

The rearrangement links TRBV11-2 to TRBJ2-2. This CDR3 is built from 13 residues. Germline V gene data show CDR1 as SGHAT and CDR2 as FQNNGV. This CDR3 is CASSLAVTGELFF. The full variable domain, rest sourced from reference TRBV11-2 and TRBJ2-2, is EAGVAQSPRYKIIEKRQSVAFWCNPISGHATLYWYQQILGQGPKLLIQFQNNGVVDDSQLPKDRFSAERLKGVDSTLKIQPAKLEDSAVYLCASSLAVTGELFFGEGSRLTVL.